The entry that follows covers one TCR beta chain sequence. Antigen unknown. The study's findings and limits: Tumor memory CD4+ T cell TCR gene usage was found to cluster with blood and lymph node memory CD4+ cells and with lymph node naive CD4+ cells.

V gave up 4 bases and J gave up 0 bases, with 12 bases separating them. This CDR3 has 15 residues. Germline CDR1 reads DFQATT; CDR2 reads SNEGSKA (reference sequence). MiXCR, run by TCRdb on the 5' RACE reads, gives a single entry per CDR3 protein. Counted here are about 32,000 distinct CDR3 sequences, roughly 25% occurring once; the ten biggest clones make up 4.3%. The memory fraction was CD4+CD45RO+CD25- cells. The sample taken for sequencing was memory CD4+ T cells sorted from blood. Regarding subset: memory CD4+ T cells, CD4+CD45RO+CD25-. This TCR was recovered from a female donor with breast cancer. This chain links TRBV20-1 with TRBJ2-2; D may be TRBD2 (6 bases). The CDR3 sequence: CSAKSLAPNTGELFF. For the CDR3, the DNA is TGCAGTGCTAAGTCCCTAGCGCCGAACACCGGGGAGCTGTTTTTT.